The 22 T cell receptor beta chains below come from one sample, sequenced in a study of response to subunit inactivated influenza vaccine (dated by TCRdb to 2017 to 2018). The library came from RT-PCR. The data were produced on an Illumina HiSeq 2500. In-frame beta chains were kept once TCRdb had trimmed the public reads at Q25 with fastp and called clones with MiXCR. Rows with a matching CDR3 protein are joined into one entry that keeps the most common DNA and genes. The sample table shows roughly 650,000 distinct CDR3 sequences, and 12% to 15% are seen once. The ten largest clones capture approximately 7.6% of the sample. Sequences were derived from PBMCs from blood, sampled approximately 15 days before vaccination. The receptors stem from a middle-aged man who received an inactivated influenza vaccine. Donor details come from another sample of the same person, matched by shared clones.

This clonotype was counted between two and nine times. CDR3 nucleotide sequence: TGTGCCAGCAGCGAGATCCGAGGTAAAAGCAATCAGCCCCAGCATTTT. Translated, it gives CASSEIRGKSNQPQHF. The gene calls are TRBV5-7 and TRBJ1-5; D gene unclear. TRBV5-7 qualifies as an ORF whose function is uncertain. The V gene lost 4 bases and the J gene lost 1 base, with 15 bases spanning the gap. This CDR3 is 16 amino acids long.

V usage is TRBV7-2 and J usage is TRBJ2-3, with 7 nucleotides matching TRBD2. The length of the CDR3 is 16 residues. Germline V CDR1 and CDR2: SGHTA, FQGNSA. The J segment lost 7 bases and the V segment lost 0 bases, leaving 10 bases of the junction unmatched. CDR3 region: CASSLAFTGGYNTQYF. The CDR3 bases are TGTGCCAGCAGCTTAGCGTTTACCGGGGGGTACAATACGCAGTATTTT.

This clonotype was observed a single time. At one of its ends the junction is not consistent with the germline gene, which may arise from a read error. The chain is built from TRBV5-1 and TRBJ2-1; 8 bases map to TRBD1. This CDR3 comprises 16 residues. Germline V gene lookup returns CDR1 SGHRS and CDR2 YFSETQ. CDR3 nucleotide sequence: TGCGCCAGCACCTACGGACAGGGTGTGTCCTACAATGAGCAGTTGTTC. This translates into CASTYGQGVSYNEQLF.

Ten or more counts support this clonotype. V usage is TRBV5-1 and J usage is TRBJ2-1; 8 nucleotides agree with TRBD1. CDR1 and CDR2 from the germline V gene are SGHRS and YFSETQ. V shed 0 bases and J 6 bases; nucleotides not matched to a gene: 8. CDR3 size: 16 residues. CDR3 sequence (DNA): TGCGCCAGCAGCTTGGTGGGCAGGGGGCAGGGCAATGAGCAGTTCTTC. Translation: CASSLVGRGQGNEQFF.

This clonotype was seen a handful of times. The chain couples TRBV6-2 or TRBV6-3 to TRBJ2-1; D is uncertain. This CDR3 has 15 residues. Trimming shortened V by 10 bases and J by 4 bases, and 20 bases separated the two germline ends. The germline V gene encodes CDR1 MNHEY and CDR2 SVGEGT. The CDR3 DNA sequence: TGTGCCACCAGGTGGCTTCGGAACCCATACAATGAGCAGTTCTTC. Its protein is CATRWLRNPYNEQFF.

The rearrangement uses TRBV6-1 and TRBJ2-2, with TRBD1 identical over 7 bases. The germline V gene encodes CDR1 MNHNS and CDR2 SASEGT. The V segment lost 6 bases and the J segment 0 bases; nucleotides outside the gene matches: 4. The CDR3 extends over 15 amino acids. CDR3 nucleotides: TGTGCCAGCAGATGGGACAGCACGAACACCGGGGAGCTGTTTTTT. Amino acid sequence: CASRWDSTNTGELFF.

The rearrangement links TRBV7-9 to TRBJ2-7; D is ambiguous. Per the germline V gene, CDR1 is SEHNR and CDR2 is FQNEAQ (reference sequence). The CDR3 is made up of 14 amino acids. Trimming removed 1 base at V and 2 bases at J, with 9 bases between. The CDR3 sequence: CASSLETSPYEQYF. The CDR3 coding sequence is TGTGCCAGCAGCTTAGAGACAAGCCCCTACGAGCAGTACTTC.

This clonotype was seen a handful of times. This chain uses TRBV4-2 with TRBJ1-2; TRBD1 aligns across 8 bases. This CDR3 comprises 14 residues. V shed 2 bases and J 7 bases; nucleotides not matched to a gene: 6. Germline-derived CDR1 and CDR2 are LGHNA and YNFKEQ. The CDR3: CASSQTDRGGGYTF. CDR3 bases: TGTGCCAGCAGCCAAACCGACAGGGGTGGTGGCTACACCTTC.

This rearrangement joins TRBV7-2 to TRBJ2-4; D not resolved. Germline loops: CDR1 SGHTA, CDR2 FQGNSA. The CDR3 runs 12 residues. V gave up 3 bases and J gave up 9 bases, with 9 bases separating them. CDR3 bases: TGTGCCAGCAGCTTGGGCGGTGGCATTCAGTACTTC. This codes for CASSLGGGIQYF.

The CDR3 loop reads CASSLEGTGGEQYF. CDR3 coding DNA: TGTGCCAGCAGCTTAGAGGGGACAGGGGGCGAGCAGTACTTC. The chain employs TRBV7-9 and TRBJ2-7; 11 positions agree with TRBD1. The V and J ends lost 1 base and 6 bases, in that order; junction bases with no gene match: 2. Per germline, CDR1 SEHNR and CDR2 FQNEAQ (reference sequence). The CDR3 covers 14 residues. Variable domain in full (rest from reference TRBV7-9 and TRBJ2-7): DTGVSQNPRHKITKRGQNVTFRCDPISEHNRLYWYRQTLGQGPEFLTYFQNEAQLEKSRLLSDRFSAERPKGSFSTLEIQRTEQGDSAMYLCASSLEGTGGEQYFGPGTRLTVT.

This clonotype was observed a handful of times. This chain uses TRBV10-3 with TRBJ1-4; 10 bases align to TRBD1. CDR3 length equals 13 residues. Unmatched junction bases numbered 3, after V lost 7 bases and J lost 7 bases. Germline CDR1 is ENHRY and CDR2 is SYGVKD. The CDR3 loop is CAITRDRGEKLFF. CDR3 in DNA: TGTGCCATCACCCGGGACAGGGGTGAAAAACTGTTTTTT.

This clonotype was picked up a small number of times. The chain joins TRBV5-1 to TRBJ2-6, with 8 bases identical to TRBD2. There are 18 residues in the CDR3. V lost 0 bases to trimming and J lost 0 bases; unmatched junction nucleotides: 5. CDR1 is SGHRS and CDR2 is YFSETQ in the germline V gene. Here the CDR3 DNA reads TGCGCCAGCAGCTTGGGACTAGCGCCAAACTCTGGGGCCAACGTCCTGACTTTC. Its protein is CASSLGLAPNSGANVLTF.

CDR3 amino acids: CASSNRDRGHGQYF. Written as DNA, the CDR3 is TGTGCCAGCAGCAACCGGGACAGGGGCCACGGGCAGTACTTC. The rearrangement links TRBV7-9 to TRBJ2-7; 10 bases are shared with TRBD1. V lost 5 bases and J lost 9; bases outside the gene matches: 10. The V gene's germline CDR1 is SEHNR and CDR2 FQNEAQ (reference sequence). The CDR3 is made up of 14 amino acids.

V gene TRBV12-3 or TRBV12-4 combines with J gene TRBJ2-7, with 14 bases fitting TRBD2. The CDR3 totals 18 residues. V lost 6 bases, J lost 0 bases, and 10 bases stayed unmatched. CDR3 in amino acids: CASSPWTSGGPGSYEQYF. The CDR3 DNA sequence: TGTGCCAGCAGCCCTTGGACTAGCGGGGGGCCCGGCTCCTACGAGCAGTACTTC.

The chain couples TRBV20-1 to TRBJ1-4; D is undetermined. Germline values: CDR1 DFQATT, CDR2 SNEGSKA (reference sequence). This CDR3 is 13 amino acids long. The V end was cut by 3 bases, the J end by 8 bases, with 13 bases between. As DNA, the CDR3 is TGCAGTGCTAGGCACAGAGAAAAGGAAAAACTGTTTTTT. Protein: CSARHREKEKLFF.

This clonotype was seen a few times. V gene TRBV12-3 or TRBV12-4 combines with J gene TRBJ2-1; 11 nucleotides agree with TRBD2. This CDR3 has 15 amino acids. Unmatched junction bases numbered 9, after V lost 7 bases and J lost 7 bases. CDR3: CASTPTSGSFNEQFF. In DNA form, the CDR3 reads TGTGCCAGCACCCCCACTAGCGGGAGTTTTAATGAGCAGTTCTTC.

This clonotype showed up just a few times. The gene calls are TRBV20-1 and TRBJ2-3; 9 positions agree with TRBD1. Trimming removed 6 bases from V and 4 bases from J; junction bases left unmatched: 8. The CDR3 length is 14 residues. Germline CDR1 DFQATT, CDR2 SNEGSKA (reference sequence). The DNA for the CDR3 is TGCAGTGCCACCACAGGGGGCAGGGCAGATACGCAGTATTTT. As protein: CSATTGGRADTQYF.

The chain links TRBV20-1 to TRBJ2-1; D is uncertain. Trimming stripped 3 bases from V and 9 bases from J, with 9 bases between. Germline values: CDR1 DFQATT, CDR2 SNEGSKA (reference sequence). This CDR3 comprises 11 residues. The CDR3 reads CSASPGVEQFF. CDR3 nucleotide sequence: TGCAGTGCTAGCCCGGGCGTTGAGCAGTTCTTC.

This clonotype has a count of ten or more. The rearrangement joins TRBV5-5 to TRBJ2-1, with D perhaps matching TRBD2 (5 bases). Germline assignment: CDR1 SGHKS and CDR2 YYEKEE (reference sequence). V lost 4 bases to trimming and J lost 4 bases, with 12 bases between them. CDR3 size: 14 residues. The DNA of the CDR3 is TGTGCCAGCAGCCCGGGATCCACGTACAATGAGCAGTTCTTC. Protein product: CASSPGSTYNEQFF.

This clonotype was observed many times. The rearrangement joins TRBV12-3 or TRBV12-4 to TRBJ2-7, with D possibly matching TRBD1 (5 bases). V dropped 6 bases and J dropped 0 bases, with 12 bases sitting between them. CDR3 length equals 14 residues. The CDR3 nucleotides read TGTGCCAGCAGCCCCGACAGCTCCTCCTACGAGCAGTACTTC. Translating it yields CASSPDSSSYEQYF.

This clonotype was observed a few times. V is TRBV28 and J is TRBJ1-5; D uncertain. Trimming pared 3 bases from V and 5 bases from J, leaving 14 bases between. Looked up from germline, CDR1 is MDHEN and CDR2 is SYDVKM. The CDR3 loop spans 15 amino acids. CDR3 sequence: CASSFPGRRDQPQHF. The CDR3 nucleotides read TGTGCCAGCAGTTTTCCGGGGAGGAGAGATCAGCCCCAGCATTTT. The entire variable domain, with the rest obtained from reference TRBV28 and TRBJ1-5, is as follows: DVKVTQSSRYLVKRTGEKVFLECVQDMDHENMFWYRQDPGLGLRLIYFSYDVKMKEKGDIPEGYSVSREKKERFSLILESASTNQTSMYLCASSFPGRRDQPQHFGDGTRLSIL.

This clonotype was detected a few times. V usage is TRBV7-6 and J usage is TRBJ1-6; TRBD1 matches 8 bases. The CDR3 sequence is 17 residues long. Germline loops: CDR1 SGHVS, CDR2 FNYEAQ. J was trimmed by 9 bases and V by 1 base; bases with no gene match: 11. The CDR3 region is CASSLGNGQGRSSPLHF. CDR3 nucleotide sequence: TGTGCCAGCAGCTTAGGAAACGGACAGGGACGGAGTTCACCCCTCCACTTT.